This T cell receptor beta chain appears in the sequencing data of a study of blood T cell repertoires in COVID-19. Study summary: Whether acute or convalescent, the COVID-19 samples came from the United States, Italy and Spain. From T cells, B-cell-depleted T cells, or PBMCs came the material, which was cDNA or gDNA.

Original processing notes: Estimation of nucleated cell counts relied on the amplification of reference gene primers. Produced via immunoSEQ multiplex PCR; TCRdb's table is partial and in-frame only. V and J calls and clone size come straight from that table; D and trimming were deduced from the DNA. Of more than 50,000 clones listed, roughly four fifths are singletons. The length of the CDR3 is 15 residues. CDR1 SGHAT and CDR2 FQDESV come from the germline V gene (reference sequence). V gave up 5 bases and J gave up 6 bases, with 18 bases separating them. The source is a woman aged 55-75 years with acute or convalescent COVID-19. The chain joins TRBV11-1 to TRBJ2-3; D is perhaps TRBD2 (6 bases). Sequenced material: peripheral blood. CDR3 sequence (DNA): TGTGCCAGCAGCCCAGTGGGGGGAGGATCGGATACGCAGTATTTT. Its translation is CASSPVGGGSDTQYF.